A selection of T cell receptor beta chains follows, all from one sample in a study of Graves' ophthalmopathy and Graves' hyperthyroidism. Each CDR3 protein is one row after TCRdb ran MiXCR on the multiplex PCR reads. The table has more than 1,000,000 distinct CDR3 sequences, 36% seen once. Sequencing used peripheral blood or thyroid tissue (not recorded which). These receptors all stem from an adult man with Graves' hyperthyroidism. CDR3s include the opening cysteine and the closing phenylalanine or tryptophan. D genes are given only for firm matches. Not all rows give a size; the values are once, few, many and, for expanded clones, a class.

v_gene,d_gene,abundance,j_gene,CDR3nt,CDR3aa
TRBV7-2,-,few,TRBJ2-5,TGTGCCAGCAGCCAAGACAGTACCGGGGAGACCCAGTACTTC,CASSQDSTGETQYF
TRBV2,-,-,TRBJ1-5,TGTGCCAGCAGTGAAGCGCAAGCTGAACCCCAGCATTTT,CASSEAQAEPQHF
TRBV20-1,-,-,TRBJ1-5,TGCAGTGCCCGGCGGGCTGGGGAGCATTTT,CSARRAGEHF
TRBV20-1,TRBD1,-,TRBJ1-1,TGCAGGGGACAGGGGGTGAACACTGAAGCTTTCTTT,CRGQGVNTEAFF
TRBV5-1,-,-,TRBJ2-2,TGCGCCAGCAGCTTGGGACAGGCCTACGGGGAGCTGTTTTTT,CASSLGQAYGELFF
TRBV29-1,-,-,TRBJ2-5,TGCAGCAGTTTACTGACAGGGAGGGAGACCCAGTACTTC,CSSLLTGRETQYF
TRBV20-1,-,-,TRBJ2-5,TGCAGTGCTAGAGATGGGACGGGAGAGACCCAGTACTTC,CSARDGTGETQYF
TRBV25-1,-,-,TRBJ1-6,TGTGCCAGCAGTTACCCCCCGGGACTCTTGGATTCACCCCTCCACTTT,CASSYPPGLLDSPLHF
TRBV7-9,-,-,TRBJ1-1,TGTGCCAGCAGCGGGGGGACTAGCGGGAGAGGGGACACTGAAGCTTTCTTT,CASSGGTSGRGDTEAFF
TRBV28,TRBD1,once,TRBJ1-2,TGTGCCAGCAGTTCACCTCGGACAGGCACATATGGCTACACCTTC,CASSSPRTGTYGYTF
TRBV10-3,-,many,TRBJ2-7,TGTGCCATCAGTGCGGCAGGCCGGCATGTGCAGTACTTC,CAISAAGRHVQYF
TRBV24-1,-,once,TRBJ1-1,TGTGCTAGGCGGTTTCCGGGGAACACTGAAGCTTTCTTT,CARRFPGNTEAFF
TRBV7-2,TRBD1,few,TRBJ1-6,TGTGCCAGCAGTTTGCCCGGGACAGGCGCCTCACCCCTCTACTTT,CASSLPGTGASPLYF
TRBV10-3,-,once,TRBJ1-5,TGTGCCACAAGAGAGTCGATTGGAAGCAATCAGCCCCAGCATTTT,CATRESIGSNQPQHF
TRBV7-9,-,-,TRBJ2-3,TGTGCCAGCAGCGCCCCAATAGATACGCAGTATTTT,CASSAPIDTQYF